This passage covers 16 T cell receptor beta chains from one sample sequenced in a study of blood T cell repertoires in COVID-19. The data were produced by immunoSEQ multiplex PCR, yet TCRdb's version contains in-frame clones alone and is incomplete. The sample shows nearly 80,000 clones, roughly 85% of them seen only once. Material for sequencing was peripheral blood. These receptors were collected from a woman of 80 years or more with active or convalescent COVID-19.

The J gene is TRBJ2-5, the V gene TRBV5-4, with 13 bases matching TRBD2. Germline loops: CDR1 SGHNT, CDR2 YYREEE (reference sequence). After removal of 0 bases from V and 2 bases from J, the junction contained 1 base not matched to a gene. This CDR3 comprises 16 residues. CDR3 sequence reads: CASSLVLAGGQETQYF. The CDR3 DNA reads as TGTGCCAGCAGCTTGGTACTAGCGGGGGGGCAAGAGACCCAGTACTTC.

This chain uses TRBV28 with TRBJ2-7, with D tentatively TRBD2 (7 bases). CDR3 length: 15 residues. Germline V CDR1 and CDR2: MDHEN, SYDVKM. V lost 4 bases, J lost 3 bases, and 16 bases lay in between. The CDR3 DNA reads as TGTGCCAGCAGTTACCCTGGGGGGGCGGGCTACGAGCAGTACTTC. It codes for CASSYPGGAGYEQYF.

This chain uses TRBV5-6 with TRBJ1-6, with D unresolved. The CDR3 length is 13 residues. V shed 5 bases and J shed 6 bases, with 9 bases lying between them. The germline V gene has CDR1 SGHDT and CDR2 YYEEEE. This CDR3 is CASSFGSNSPLHF. DNA for the CDR3: TGTGCCAGCAGTTTTGGGAGTAATTCACCCCTCCACTTT.

V usage is TRBV2 and J usage is TRBJ1-2; D is perhaps TRBD1 (5 bases). CDR3 length: 15 residues. Deletions cut 9 bases from V and 2 bases from J, with 19 bases between. The germline V gene has CDR1 SNHLY and CDR2 FYNNEI. The CDR3 nucleotides read TGTGCCAGTCTAGTGGGGGGAGGAGGCAACTATGGCTACACCTTC. Translation: CASLVGGGGNYGYTF.

This chain uses TRBV9 with TRBJ1-1; possibly TRBD1 for D (6 bases). Germline V gene lookup returns CDR1 SGDLS and CDR2 YYNGEE. V lost 6 bases and J 0 bases, leaving 18 bases between the germline ends. This CDR3 has 16 amino acids. CDR3 region: CASTPRTAPMNTEAFF. CDR3 DNA sequence: TGTGCCAGCACCCCGCGGACAGCCCCCATGAACACTGAAGCTTTCTTT.

V gene TRBV7-8 combines with J gene TRBJ1-2, with D perhaps matching TRBD1 (5 bases). Trimming removed 5 bases at V and 5 bases at J, with 12 bases between. This CDR3 has 13 amino acids. Germline V lookup: CDR1 SGHVS, CDR2 FQNEAQ. The CDR3 bases are TGTGCCAGCAGCCAAAACGGGGGGTATGGCTACACCTTC. This encodes CASSQNGGYGYTF.

V usage is TRBV7-2 and J usage is TRBJ2-2, with 7 bases fitting TRBD2. Germline CDR1 SGHTA, CDR2 FQGNSA. CDR3 length: 17 amino acids. V lost 4 bases, J lost 0 bases, and 8 bases stayed unmatched. The CDR3 spells CASSSSRLAANTGELFF. The CDR3 region has the DNA TGTGCCAGCAGCTCCAGCCGCCTAGCGGCGAACACCGGGGAGCTGTTTTTT.

V usage is TRBV7-6 and J usage is TRBJ2-3; 9 bases line up with TRBD2. This CDR3 contains 16 residues. V was pared by 1 base and J by 9 bases, with 11 bases of the junction left unmatched. The V gene's germline CDR1 is SGHVS and CDR2 FNYEAQ. CDR3 sequence reads: CASSLESRGRATTQYF. CDR3 DNA sequence: TGTGCCAGCAGCTTAGAGTCTCGCGGGAGGGCAACAACGCAGTATTTT.

This clone was detected once. The gene calls are TRBV12-3 or TRBV12-4 and TRBJ2-1, with 8 bases lining up with TRBD2. CDR3 length equals 13 residues. After removal of 4 bases from V and 6 bases from J, the junction contained 2 bases not matched to a gene. The CDR3 DNA is TGTGCCAGCAGTTATGGACTAGCCAATGAGCAGTTCTTC. It yields the protein CASSYGLANEQFF.

This chain joins TRBV7-9 and TRBJ2-7, with D possibly being TRBD2 (5 bases). CDR1 is SEHNR, CDR2 FQNEAQ, per germline (reference sequence). Trimming removed 3 bases at V and 6 bases at J, with 9 bases between. The CDR3 extends over 12 amino acids. CDR3 coding DNA: TGTGCCAGCAGCTTGTCGGAGGTCGAGCAGTACTTC. Its translation is CASSLSEVEQYF.

This chain uses TRBV10-2 with TRBJ1-5, with a tentative D call TRBD1 (5 bases). V gave up 4 bases and J gave up 4 bases, with 8 bases separating them. CDR1 is WSHSY and CDR2 is SAAADI in the germline V gene. There are 13 residues in the CDR3. As DNA, the CDR3 is TGCGCCAGCAGTGTAGACAGTAATCAGCCCCAGCATTTT. Protein: CASSVDSNQPQHF.

The V gene is TRBV12-5, the J gene TRBJ1-1; D not resolved. The CDR3 covers 13 residues. CDR1 and CDR2 from the germline V gene are LGHNT and FRNRAP. Trimming stripped 1 base from V and 5 bases from J, with 8 bases between. The DNA of the CDR3 is TGTGCTAGTGGTTTGGGGAGAGGTACTGAAGCTTTCTTT. Residues: CASGLGRGTEAFF.

This clone was counted once. The J gene is TRBJ2-5, the V gene TRBV9; D is perhaps TRBD2 (5 bases). Germline values: CDR1 SGDLS, CDR2 YYNGEE. V lost 0 bases, J lost 1 base, and 7 bases lay in between. CDR3 size: 14 residues. CDR3 bases: TGTGCCAGCAGCGTAGACGGGGTCCAAGAGACCCAGTACTTC. Translating it yields CASSVDGVQETQYF.

The rearrangement joins TRBV18 to TRBJ2-1, with a tentative D call TRBD1 (6 bases). Germline V gene lookup returns CDR1 KGHSH and CDR2 LQKENI. The CDR3 is 17 residues long. Trimming cost V 2 bases and J 0 bases, with 14 bases left between them. The CDR3 spells CASSPKGVQSSYNEQFF. For the CDR3, the DNA is TGTGCCAGCTCACCAAAGGGGGTCCAGAGCTCCTACAATGAGCAGTTCTTC.

J is TRBJ1-5 and V is TRBV6-2 or TRBV6-3; 8 nucleotides agree with TRBD1. This CDR3 comprises 14 residues. V lost 3 bases to trimming and J lost 8 bases; unmatched junction nucleotides: 6. Germline V gene data show CDR1 as MNHEY and CDR2 as SVGEGT. The CDR3, as DNA: TGTGCCAGCAGTTATTCGGCAGGGGGCGAGCCCCAGCATTTT. Translating it yields CASSYSAGGEPQHF.

The CDR3 spells CAWSDQGAYGNTIYF. As DNA, the CDR3 is TGTGCCTGGAGTGACCAGGGGGCTTACGGAAACACCATATATTTT. The chain joins TRBV30 to TRBJ1-3, with 8 bases lining up with TRBD1. CDR3 length: 15 residues. Germline values: CDR1 GTSNPN, CDR2 SVGIG (reference sequence). Trimming removed 1 base from V and 4 bases from J; junction bases left unmatched: 6.